A selection of T cell receptor beta chains follows, all from one sample in a study of blood T cell repertoires in COVID-19. Some clones are missing from TCRdb's copy, which holds only in-frame ones; the method was immunoSEQ multiplex PCR. Of 250,000 to 350,000 clones in the sample, 80% to 90% were seen once. The specimen was PBMCs or T cells enriched from blood (not recorded which). These receptors were obtained from a woman between 18 and 29 years old who had recovered from COVID-19. The CDR3 runs from the conserved cysteine through the conserved F or W. Each record gives: V gene, J gene, CDR3 protein.

TRBV7-8	TRBJ2-1	CASSLVGLGGNFYNEQFF
TRBV9	TRBJ1-1	CASSTRLTGRTEAFF
TRBV18	TRBJ2-5	CASSHYGETQYF
TRBV6-5	TRBJ1-6	CASSSPGTDYNSPLHF
TRBV20-1	TRBJ2-2	CSASRPSGHSNTGELFF
TRBV10-3	TRBJ1-2	CAISERGDGYTF
TRBV11-3	TRBJ2-2	CASSLEGGDRGAVF
TRBV7-8	TRBJ1-1	CASSSGTGIMNTEAFF
TRBV27	TRBJ1-2	CASSRGQEPTYGYTF
TRBV6-1	TRBJ2-3	CASSEAGQRQDF
TRBV18	TRBJ2-5	CASSPESSGRETQYF
TRBV18	TRBJ2-7	CASSRDRGPIGYF
TRBV7-6	TRBJ1-2	CASSWGGGYGYTF
TRBV28	TRBJ2-2	CASSLSGSATGELFF
TRBV6-6	TRBJ1-2	CASSYTGNYGYTF
TRBV6-5	TRBJ2-3	CASSPTRTGTDTQYF
TRBV25-1	TRBJ1-1	CASSELLGQSFF
TRBV4-2	TRBJ1-2	CASSQPRDSTPFNYGYTF